The 21 T cell receptor beta chains presented below share a single source sample, sequenced in a study. TCRdb passed the RT-PCR reads through MiXCR, listing each CDR3 protein once. The sample holds around 700,000 distinct CDR3 sequences, more than 13% seen once. Material: memory CD4+ T cells from blood. These receptors all stem from a female donor in good health, serving as a healthy control.

This chain links TRBV7-2 with TRBJ2-7; 7 nucleotides agree with TRBD1. CDR3 length: 13 amino acids. Germline V gene sequence: CDR1 SGHTA, CDR2 FQGNSA. The V segment lost 6 bases and the J segment 3 bases; nucleotides outside the gene matches: 5. The DNA for the CDR3 is TGTGCCAGCAGGAACAGACAGGGCTACGAGCAGTACTTC. This sequence encodes CASRNRQGYEQYF. Based on the CDR3 plus reference TRBV7-2 and TRBJ2-7, the full variable domain is GAGVSQSPSNKVTEKGKDVELRCDPISGHTALYWYRQSLGQGLEFLIYFQGNSAPDKSGLPSDRFSAERTGGSVSTLTIQRTQQEDSAVYLCASRNRQGYEQYFGPGTRLTVT.

This clonotype was recorded many times. The chain uses TRBV12-3 or TRBV12-4 and TRBJ1-1; 8 nucleotides line up with TRBD1. Unmatched junction bases numbered 2, after V lost 1 base and J lost 7 bases. This CDR3 spans 13 amino acids. The CDR3 loop is CASSLGGQVEAFF. In DNA, the CDR3 is TGTGCCAGCAGTTTAGGGGGACAGGTTGAAGCTTTCTTT.

V is TRBV27 and J is TRBJ1-4; 9 bases map to TRBD1. V shed 4 bases, J shed 8 bases, and the junction held 5 bases outside the gene matches. CDR1 and CDR2 from the germline V gene are MNHEY and SMNVEV (reference sequence). This CDR3 comprises 14 residues. The CDR3 nucleotides are TGTGCCAGCAGTTACAGGGGGCGTAGGGAAAAACTGTTTTTT. This sequence encodes CASSYRGRREKLFF. Looking up the rest from reference TRBV27 and TRBJ1-4 gives the full variable domain: EAQVTQNPRYLITVTGKKLTVTCSQNMNHEYMSWYRQDPGLGLRQIYYSMNVEVTDKGDVPEGYKVSRKEKRNFPLILESPSPNQTSLYFCASSYRGRREKLFFGSGTQLSVL.

This clonotype appeared a few times. The J gene is TRBJ2-1, the V gene TRBV7-2; tentatively, D is TRBD1 or TRBD2 (6 bases each). Deletions cut 5 bases from V and 9 bases from J, with 20 bases between. CDR1 is SGHTA and CDR2 is FQGNSA in the germline V gene. This CDR3 contains 15 residues. The CDR3 protein is CASSPRRGFRGEQFF. The CDR3, as DNA: TGTGCCAGCAGCCCACGGAGGGGGTTCAGAGGTGAGCAGTTCTTC.

The chain couples TRBV10-3 to TRBJ2-2; D ambiguous. V lost 6 bases and J lost 7, with 9 bases in between. The CDR3 has 12 residues. Germline V gene sequence: CDR1 ENHRY, CDR2 SYGVKD. This CDR3 reads CAISVDGGELFF. CDR3 nucleotide sequence: TGTGCCATCAGCGTAGATGGCGGGGAGCTGTTTTTT.

The J gene is TRBJ2-1, the V gene TRBV10-3; 13 bases map to TRBD2. This CDR3 has 17 residues. Germline assignment: CDR1 ENHRY and CDR2 SYGVKD. V dropped 6 bases and J dropped 5; count of bases not matched to a gene: 10. The CDR3 DNA reads as TGTGCCATCAGGGACCGGACTAGCGGGAGAGGGAACAATGAGCAGTTCTTC. Protein sequence: CAIRDRTSGRGNNEQFF.

V usage is TRBV7-9 and J usage is TRBJ1-4; D may be TRBD1 (5 bases). Trimming cost V 4 bases and J 8 bases, with 17 bases left between them. The CDR3 spans 15 residues. Looked up from germline, CDR1 is SEHNR and CDR2 is FQNEAQ (reference sequence). The CDR3 is CASSSDTGTVEKLFF. The DNA of the CDR3 is TGTGCCAGCAGCTCGGATACCGGGACGGTGGAAAAACTGTTTTTT.

This clonotype was recorded at least ten times. This chain joins TRBV4-3 and TRBJ2-1, with TRBD1 matching over 8 bases. CDR1 and CDR2 from the germline V gene are LGHNA and YSLEER. V shed 2 bases, J shed 9 bases, and the junction held 6 bases outside the gene matches. The CDR3 loop spans 14 amino acids. The CDR3 DNA reads TGCGCCAGCAGCCAAAGGACAGGGCGTAGTGAGCAGTTCTTC. It is translated as CASSQRTGRSEQFF.

This clonotype was counted between two and nine times. The rearrangement uses TRBV5-1 and TRBJ1-3, with D possibly being TRBD1 (5 bases). V gave up 3 bases and J gave up 0 bases, with 13 bases separating them. Germline V gene lookup returns CDR1 SGHRS and CDR2 YFSETQ. The CDR3 runs to 16 residues. CDR3 sequence: CASSSDTDFSGNTIYF. CDR3 in DNA: TGCGCCAGCAGCTCGGACACGGACTTCTCTGGAAACACCATATATTTT.

This clonotype has a handful of counts. CDR3 DNA sequence: TGTGCCAGCAGCTCGACGGCTAATGAAAAACTGTTTTTT. Translating it yields CASSSTANEKLFF. The V call is TRBV12-3 or TRBV12-4, the J call TRBJ1-4; D ambiguous. The CDR3 runs to 13 residues. Trimming pared 6 bases from V and 3 bases from J, leaving 8 bases between.

Only a few counts were recorded for this clonotype. The chain has TRBV5-6 and TRBJ1-1; 7 nucleotides match TRBD1. After removal of 4 bases from V and 4 bases from J, the junction contained 7 bases not matched to a gene. The germline V gene encodes CDR1 SGHDT and CDR2 YYEEEE. The CDR3 loop spans 14 amino acids. The CDR3 spells CASSLDRWGTEAFF. The CDR3 bases are TGTGCCAGCAGCCTGGACAGGTGGGGCACTGAAGCTTTCTTT.

The table lists this clonotype with many counts. CDR3 DNA: TGTGCCAGCAACCTGGGGCTCGCCAAAAACATTCAGTACTTC. Translation: CASNLGLAKNIQYF. The chain joins TRBV12-3 or TRBV12-4 to TRBJ2-4; D is possibly TRBD1 (5 bases). The CDR3 covers 14 residues. Trimming shortened V by 7 bases and J by 1 base, and 11 bases separated the two germline ends.

V is TRBV5-6 and J is TRBJ2-7, with TRBD2 matching over 8 bases. This CDR3 is 14 amino acids long. Germline lookup yields CDR1 SGHDT and CDR2 YYEEEE. V dropped 5 bases and J dropped 5; count of bases not matched to a gene: 9. Here the CDR3 DNA reads TGTGCCAGCAGTACCCCGGGGGGGGGCGACGAGCAGTACTTC. It codes for CASSTPGGGDEQYF.

The chain carries TRBV20-1 and TRBJ2-7; TRBD1 matches at 9 bases. The V gene's germline CDR1 is DFQATT and CDR2 SNEGSKA (reference sequence). The CDR3 covers 13 residues. Unmatched junction bases numbered 4, after V lost 0 bases and J lost 7 bases. The DNA for the CDR3 is TGCAGTGCTAGAGACGCCGGGACAGGGGAGCAGTACTTC. Protein: CSARDAGTGEQYF.

V usage is TRBV24-1 and J usage is TRBJ1-4, with D maybe TRBD1 (5 bases). In germline, CDR1 is KGHDR, CDR2 SFDVKD. The CDR3 contains 13 residues. V was shortened by 9 bases and J by 7 bases, with 14 bases between the two germline ends. The CDR3, as DNA: TGTGCCACCTGGGACGGCCTCTCTGAAAAACTGTTTTTT. Translated: CATWDGLSEKLFF.

At least ten counts were recorded for this clonotype. The J gene is TRBJ1-1, the V gene TRBV7-2; D gene uncertain. Germline CDR1 reads SGHTA; CDR2 reads FQGNSA. With 1 base removed from V and 7 bases from J, the gap between germline ends came to 10 bases. CDR3 size: 13 residues. The chain's CDR3 is CASSLVIHGEAFF. The CDR3 DNA follows: TGTGCCAGCAGCTTAGTCATCCACGGTGAAGCTTTCTTT.

The chain employs TRBV10-3 and TRBJ2-2; D is undetermined. V was clipped by 3 bases and J by 4 bases, with 12 bases between them. Germline V gene data show CDR1 as ENHRY and CDR2 as SYGVKD. The CDR3 covers 15 residues. CDR3: CAISDGSVVTGELFF. CDR3 coding DNA: TGTGCCATCAGTGATGGGTCGGTAGTCACCGGGGAGCTGTTTTTT.

This clonotype was recorded a few times. This sequence joins TRBV6-1 and TRBJ2-7; tentative D call: TRBD1 (6 bases). The germline V and J ends were trimmed by 3 bases and 1 base, with 10 bases remaining between them. Germline CDR1 MNHNS, CDR2 SASEGT. The CDR3 runs to 14 residues. The CDR3 loop reads CASSDPGQSYEQYF. The CDR3 region has the DNA TGTGCCAGCAGTGACCCAGGACAGTCCTACGAGCAGTACTTC.

The CDR3 is CASSQDYYPSTDTQYF. In DNA, the CDR3 is TGTGCCAGCAGCCAAGACTACTACCCTAGCACAGATACGCAGTATTTT. The chain employs TRBV3-1 and TRBJ2-3; D gene ambiguous. The V and J ends lost 0 bases and 0 bases respectively, with 10 bases between them. Per germline, CDR1 LGHDT and CDR2 YNNKEL (reference sequence). CDR3 length: 16 amino acids.

At least ten counts were recorded for this clonotype. The chain combines TRBV7-9 with TRBJ2-1, with D perhaps TRBD2 (6 bases). Per germline, CDR1 SEHNR and CDR2 FQNEAQ (reference sequence). Trimming removed 5 bases at V and 4 bases at J, with 15 bases between. This CDR3 is built from 15 residues. The CDR3: CASSPAGLAYNEQFF. The CDR3 nucleotides are TGTGCCAGCAGCCCTGCAGGGCTAGCGTACAATGAGCAGTTCTTC.

This clonotype occurred a few times. The J gene is TRBJ1-2, the V gene TRBV2; possibly TRBD1 for D (5 bases). CDR3 length: 13 amino acids. V shed 4 bases and J shed 8 bases, with 14 bases lying between them. The germline V gene has CDR1 SNHLY and CDR2 FYNNEI. The CDR3 loop is CASSAIGTGGYTF. The DNA for the CDR3 is TGTGCCAGCAGTGCAATTGGGACTGGCGGCTACACCTTC.